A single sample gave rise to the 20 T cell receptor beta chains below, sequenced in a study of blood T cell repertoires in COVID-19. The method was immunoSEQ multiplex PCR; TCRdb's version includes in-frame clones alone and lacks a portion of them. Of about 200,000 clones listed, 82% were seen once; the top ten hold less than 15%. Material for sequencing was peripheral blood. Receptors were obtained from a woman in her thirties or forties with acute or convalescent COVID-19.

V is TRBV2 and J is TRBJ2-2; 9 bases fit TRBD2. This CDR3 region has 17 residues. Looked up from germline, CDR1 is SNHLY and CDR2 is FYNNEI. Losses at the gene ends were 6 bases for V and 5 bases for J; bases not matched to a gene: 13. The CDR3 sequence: CASRAVRGGAGTGELFF. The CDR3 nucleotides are TGTGCCAGCAGGGCCGTTCGCGGGGGGGCCGGAACCGGGGAGCTGTTTTTT.

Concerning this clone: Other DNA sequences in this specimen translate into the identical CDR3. As DNA, the CDR3 is TGTGCCATCAGTGGGACAGGTGACTATGGCTACACCTTC. Its translation is CAISGTGDYGYTF. This rearrangement joins TRBV10-3 to TRBJ1-2, with 7 positions matching TRBD1. The CDR3 loop spans 13 amino acids. Germline trimming cut 4 bases from V and 3 bases from J; bases unmatched to any gene: 2. CDR1 is ENHRY and CDR2 is SYGVKD in the germline V gene.

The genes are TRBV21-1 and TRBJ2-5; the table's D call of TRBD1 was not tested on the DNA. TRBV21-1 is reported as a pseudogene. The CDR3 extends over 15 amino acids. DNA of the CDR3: TGTGCCAGCAGCAAAGGGGCCAGGGTGAAAGAGACCCAGTACTTC. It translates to CASSKGARVKETQYF.

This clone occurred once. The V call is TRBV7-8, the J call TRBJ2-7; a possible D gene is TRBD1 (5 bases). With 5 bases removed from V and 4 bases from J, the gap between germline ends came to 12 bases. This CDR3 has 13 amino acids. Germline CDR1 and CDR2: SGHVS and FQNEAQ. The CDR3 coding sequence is TGTGCCAGCAGCCCACGGACACCTTACGAGCAGTACTTC. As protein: CASSPRTPYEQYF.

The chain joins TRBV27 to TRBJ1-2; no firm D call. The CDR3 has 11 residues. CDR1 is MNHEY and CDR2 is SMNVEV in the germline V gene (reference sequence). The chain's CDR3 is CAPGPFYGYTF. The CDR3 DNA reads TGTGCTCCAGGCCCCTTTTATGGCTACACCTTC.

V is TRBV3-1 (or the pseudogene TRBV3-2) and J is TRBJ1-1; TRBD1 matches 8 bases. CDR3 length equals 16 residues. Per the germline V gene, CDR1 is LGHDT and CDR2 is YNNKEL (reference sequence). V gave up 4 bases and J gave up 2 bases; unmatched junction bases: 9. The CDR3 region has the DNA TGTGCCAGCAGCCCCTATGGACAGGGTCTAAACACTGAAGCTTTCTTT. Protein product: CASSPYGQGLNTEAFF.

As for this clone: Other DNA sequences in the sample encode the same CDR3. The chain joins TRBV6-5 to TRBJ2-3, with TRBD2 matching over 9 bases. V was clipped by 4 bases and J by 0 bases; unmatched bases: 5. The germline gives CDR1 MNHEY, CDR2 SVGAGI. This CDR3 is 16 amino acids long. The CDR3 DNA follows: TGTGCCAGCAGTTTTAGCGGGGGCCGGAGCACAGATACGCAGTATTTT. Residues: CASSFSGGRSTDTQYF.

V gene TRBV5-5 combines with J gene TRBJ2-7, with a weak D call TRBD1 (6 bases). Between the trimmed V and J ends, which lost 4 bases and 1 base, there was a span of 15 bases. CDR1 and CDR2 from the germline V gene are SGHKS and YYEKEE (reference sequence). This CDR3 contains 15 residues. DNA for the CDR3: TGTGCCAGCAGCCCCCCCCGGACAGTGTCCTACGAGCAGTACTTC. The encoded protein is CASSPPRTVSYEQYF.

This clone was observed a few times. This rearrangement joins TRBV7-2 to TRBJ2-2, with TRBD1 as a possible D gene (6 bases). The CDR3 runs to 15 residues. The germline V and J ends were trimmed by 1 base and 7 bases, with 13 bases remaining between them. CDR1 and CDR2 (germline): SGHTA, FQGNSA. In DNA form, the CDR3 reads TGTGCCAGCAGCTTAGGTTGGGGGCTGGGCGGGGAGCTGTTTTTT. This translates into CASSLGWGLGGELFF.

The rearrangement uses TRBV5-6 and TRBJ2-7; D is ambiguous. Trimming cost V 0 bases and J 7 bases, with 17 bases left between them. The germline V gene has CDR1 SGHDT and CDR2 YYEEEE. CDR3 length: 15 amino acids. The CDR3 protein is CASSLGSGLLMEQYF. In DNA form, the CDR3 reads TGTGCCAGCAGCTTGGGGTCTGGCTTGCTTATGGAGCAGTACTTC. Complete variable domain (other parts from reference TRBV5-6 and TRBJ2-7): DAGVTQSPTHLIKTRGQQVTLRCSPKSGHDTVSWYQQALGQGPQFIFQYYEEEERQRGNFPDRFSGHQFPNYSSELNVNALLLGDSALYLCASSLGSGLLMEQYFGPGTRLTVT.

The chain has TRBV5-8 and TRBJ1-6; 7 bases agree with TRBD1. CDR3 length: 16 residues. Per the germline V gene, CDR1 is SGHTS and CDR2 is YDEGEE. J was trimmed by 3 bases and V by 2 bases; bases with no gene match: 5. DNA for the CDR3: TGTGCCAGCAGCTTCGGGTCAGGGGGCTATAATTCACCCCTCCACTTT. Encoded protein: CASSFGSGGYNSPLHF.

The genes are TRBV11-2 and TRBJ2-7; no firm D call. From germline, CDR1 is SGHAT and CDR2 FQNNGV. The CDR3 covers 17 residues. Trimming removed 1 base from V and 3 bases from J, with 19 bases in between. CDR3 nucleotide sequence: TGTGCCAGCAGCTTAGGGTCTCCCACTCCCGAGATCTACGAGCAGTACTTC. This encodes CASSLGSPTPEIYEQYF. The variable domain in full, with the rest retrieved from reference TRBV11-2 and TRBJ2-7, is EAGVAQSPRYKIIEKRQSVAFWCNPISGHATLYWYQQILGQGPKLLIQFQNNGVVDDSQLPKDRFSAERLKGVDSTLKIQPAKLEDSAVYLCASSLGSPTPEIYEQYFGPGTRLTVT.

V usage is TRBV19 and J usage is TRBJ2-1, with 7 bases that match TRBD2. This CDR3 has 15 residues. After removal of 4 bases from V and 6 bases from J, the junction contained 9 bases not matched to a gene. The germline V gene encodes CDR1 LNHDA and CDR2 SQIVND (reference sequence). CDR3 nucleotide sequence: TGTGCCAGTAGTAGGGGGACTAACAAGGTCAATGAGCAGTTCTTC. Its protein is CASSRGTNKVNEQFF.

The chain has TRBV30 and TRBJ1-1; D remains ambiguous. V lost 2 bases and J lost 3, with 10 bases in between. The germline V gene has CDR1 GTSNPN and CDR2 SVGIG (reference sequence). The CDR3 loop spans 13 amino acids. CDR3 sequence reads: CAWSTQVDTEAFF. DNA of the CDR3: TGTGCCTGGAGTACCCAGGTGGACACTGAAGCTTTCTTT.

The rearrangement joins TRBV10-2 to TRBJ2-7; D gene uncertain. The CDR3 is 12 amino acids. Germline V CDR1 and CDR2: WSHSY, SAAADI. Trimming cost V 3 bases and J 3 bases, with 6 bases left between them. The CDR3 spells CASSDNGYEQYF. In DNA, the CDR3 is TGCGCCAGCAGTGATAACGGCTACGAGCAGTACTTC.

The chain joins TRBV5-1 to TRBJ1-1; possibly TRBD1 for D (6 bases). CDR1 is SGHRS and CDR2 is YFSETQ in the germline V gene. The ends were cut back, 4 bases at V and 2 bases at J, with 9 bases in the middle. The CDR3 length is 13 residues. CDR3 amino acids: CASSGTFNTEAFF. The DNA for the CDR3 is TGCGCCAGCAGCGGGACATTCAACACTGAAGCTTTCTTT. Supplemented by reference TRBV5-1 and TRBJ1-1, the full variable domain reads KAGVTQTPRYLIKTRGQQVTLSCSPISGHRSVSWYQQTPGQGLQFLFEYFSETQRNKGNFPGRFSGRQFSNSRSEMNVSTLELGDSALYLCASSGTFNTEAFFGQGTRLTVV.

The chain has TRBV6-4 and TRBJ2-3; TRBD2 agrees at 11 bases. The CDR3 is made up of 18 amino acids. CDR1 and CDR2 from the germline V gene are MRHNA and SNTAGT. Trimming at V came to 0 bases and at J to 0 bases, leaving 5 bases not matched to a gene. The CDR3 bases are TGTGCCAGCAGTGACTCGTTTAGCGGGGGGGCAAGCACAGATACGCAGTATTTT. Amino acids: CASSDSFSGGASTDTQYF.

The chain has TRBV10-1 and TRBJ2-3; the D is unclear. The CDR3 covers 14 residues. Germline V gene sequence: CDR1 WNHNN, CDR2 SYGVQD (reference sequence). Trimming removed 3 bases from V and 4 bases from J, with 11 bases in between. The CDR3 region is CASSDPHKADTQYF. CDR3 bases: TGCGCCAGCAGTGACCCTCACAAAGCAGATACGCAGTATTTT.

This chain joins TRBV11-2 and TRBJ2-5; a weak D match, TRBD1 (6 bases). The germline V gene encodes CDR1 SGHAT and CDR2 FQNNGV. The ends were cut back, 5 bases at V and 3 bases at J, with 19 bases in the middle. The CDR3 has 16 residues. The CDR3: CASSPSKWQGKETQYF. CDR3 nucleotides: TGTGCCAGCAGCCCTAGCAAATGGCAGGGGAAAGAGACCCAGTACTTC.

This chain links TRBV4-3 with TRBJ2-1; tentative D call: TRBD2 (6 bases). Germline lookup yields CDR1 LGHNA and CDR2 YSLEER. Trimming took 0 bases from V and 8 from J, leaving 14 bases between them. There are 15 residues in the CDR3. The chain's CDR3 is CASSQEGREYDEQFF. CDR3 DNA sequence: TGCGCCAGCAGCCAAGAGGGCCGGGAGTACGATGAGCAGTTCTTC.